The table lists the clone carrying this T cell receptor beta chain with many counts. The target antigen is unknown. The germline gene is not matched at one end of the junction; a read error may be the cause. Libraries of TCR beta came from iRepertoire HTBI primers plus Arm-PCR of CDR3 regions. TCRdb reprocessed the multiplex PCR reads with MiXCR, giving one entry per CDR3 protein. The table lists under 250,000 distinct CDR3 sequences, roughly 18% of them singletons. The length of the CDR3 is 16 residues. Per the germline V gene, CDR1 is SGHTA and CDR2 is FQGNSA. The data stem from a study of regulatory T cells in long-lasting Graves disease. Study-level information: Patients newly diagnosed with Graves' had been on antithyroid drugs for under 3 months. Broader study findings: Persistent disease favored TRBV28, TRBJ1-2 and TRBJ2-5.

This sample's time point: newly diagnosed GD, antithyroid drugs for less than 3 months. Following extraction of RNA from PBMCs, that RNA was used to make the TCR library. Nine milliliters of peripheral blood were taken and placed in EDTA tubes. The sample was also linked to a second study, of T cells in Graves' hyperthyroidism and ophthalmopathy. That study adds: TCR CDR3 regions were first amplified by RT-PCR with HTBI primers.

Sequencing was performed on peripheral blood mononuclear cells (PBMCs), taken at new diagnosis, from a patient treated with antithyroid drugs. This TCR was sampled from a young woman with Graves disease. J is TRBJ1-2 and V is TRBV7-2, with D uncertain. The CDR3 bases are TGCGCCAGCAGCTTGGAAGCCTCTGGTCGTGGATATGGCTACACCTTC. Encoded protein: CASSLEASGRGYGYTF.